The 9 T cell receptor beta chains reported below all come from one sample, sequenced in a study of blood T cell repertoires in COVID-19. The protocol was immunoSEQ multiplex PCR, while the TCRdb copy is restricted to in-frame clones and leaves out a portion. The data hold 95,000 to 150,000 clones, with 85% observed a single time. The sample taken for sequencing was peripheral blood. The receptors were sampled from a woman of 80 years or more with acute or convalescent COVID-19.

This clone was seen a handful of times. This chain links TRBV27 with TRBJ1-5; 8 bases line up with TRBD1. Germline CDR1 MNHEY, CDR2 SMNVEV (reference sequence). The CDR3 sequence is 16 residues long. The V segment lost 3 bases and the J segment 3 bases; nucleotides outside the gene matches: 7. The CDR3 DNA reads as TGTGCCAGCAGTTTCCCCGGACAGGGCTACAATCAGCCCCAGCATTTT. Translating gives CASSFPGQGYNQPQHF.

For the CDR3, the DNA is TGTGCCAGCCTCGCAAGTAGGGAGGATGGCTACACCTTC. Translated: CASLASREDGYTF. The rearrangement links TRBV18 to TRBJ1-2; no clear D. Trimming removed 8 bases at V and 6 bases at J, with 16 bases between. Germline V gene sequence: CDR1 KGHSH, CDR2 LQKENI. The CDR3 consists of 13 residues.

The J gene is TRBJ1-2, the V gene TRBV4-2; D possibly corresponds to TRBD1 (5 bases). The CDR3 has 14 residues. Trimming cost V 4 bases and J 7 bases, with 16 bases left between them. Germline values: CDR1 LGHNA, CDR2 YNFKEQ. Here the CDR3 reads CASSPYFGRAGYTF. As DNA, the CDR3 is TGTGCCAGCAGCCCTTACTTTGGCAGGGCTGGCTACACCTTC.

The chain employs TRBV4-1 and TRBJ2-7, with 10 bases matching TRBD1. After removal of 2 bases from V and 4 bases from J, the junction contained 2 bases not matched to a gene. The CDR3 has 14 residues. Germline V gene sequence: CDR1 MGHRA, CDR2 YSYEKL. CDR3 nucleotides: TGCGCCAGCAGCCAAAGACAGGGGGCATACGAGCAGTACGTC. It specifies CASSQRQGAYEQYV.

This chain joins TRBV3-1 (or the pseudogene TRBV3-2) and TRBJ1-2; D possibly corresponds to TRBD1 (6 bases). CDR1 and CDR2 (germline): LGHDT, YNNKEL (reference sequence). This CDR3 comprises 19 residues. V lost 0 bases, J lost 4 bases, and 24 bases lay in between. The CDR3 here is CASSQDFFTQGTQSYGYTF. CDR3 sequence (DNA): TGTGCCAGCAGCCAAGATTTTTTTACTCAGGGGACCCAGTCCTATGGCTACACCTTC.

The CDR3 DNA reads TGTGCCAGCAGCGCGACAGAGAACACTGAAGCTTTCTTT. It codes for CASSATENTEAFF. The chain is built from TRBV2 and TRBJ1-1, with D tentatively TRBD1 (5 bases). V shed 6 bases and J shed 1 base, with 9 bases lying between them. The germline CDR1 and CDR2 sequences are SNHLY and FYNNEI. The CDR3 loop spans 13 amino acids.

The sample holds a few counts of this clone. The chain joins TRBV28 to TRBJ1-5; TRBD1 is a possible D gene (6 bases). The germline CDR1 and CDR2 sequences are MDHEN and SYDVKM. The CDR3 contains 16 residues. V was pared by 2 bases and J by 3 bases, with 14 bases between. The CDR3, as DNA: TGTGCCAGCAGTTTAAAGGGACACAGGGACAATCAGCCCCAGCATTTT. This codes for CASSLKGHRDNQPQHF.

The rearrangement joins TRBV5-4 to TRBJ1-1; D is perhaps TRBD1 (6 bases). Germline V CDR1 and CDR2: SGHNT, YYREEE (reference sequence). The V end lost 7 bases, the J end lost 3 bases, and 16 bases lay between the germline ends. The CDR3 is 14 residues long. The CDR3 nucleotides read TGTGCCAGCCTCAGGGGTCCCCTTGACACTGAAGCTTTCTTT. Encoded protein: CASLRGPLDTEAFF.

The V and J genes are TRBV12-3 or TRBV12-4 and TRBJ1-2, with D tentatively TRBD1 (5 bases). CDR3 length: 13 amino acids. Trimming removed 4 bases at V and 3 bases at J, with 9 bases between. The CDR3 sequence is CASSYDSYYGYTF. CDR3 coding DNA: TGTGCCAGCAGTTACGACAGTTACTATGGCTACACCTTC.